This TCR beta chain was identified during a study of T cells in Graves' hyperthyroidism and ophthalmopathy. The CDR3 covers 16 residues. With 0 bases removed from V and 5 bases from J, the gap between germline ends came to 16 bases. In germline, CDR1 is LGHNA, CDR2 YNFKEQ. Diagnosing involved the use of clinical symptoms, serum thyroxine and TRAb, thyroid ultrasound and orbital computed tomography. The sample holds many counts of this clonotype. RNA transcripts served as the template for amplifying TCR beta CDR3 regions. HTBI primers were employed in a first-round RT-PCR of the TCR CDR3. TCRdb analysed the multiplex PCR reads with MiXCR anew, one entry per CDR3 protein. This sample has around 540,000 distinct CDR3 sequences, with about 15% found just once.

This receptor was identified in a woman younger than 45 with Graves' ophthalmopathy. The chain has TRBV4-2 and TRBJ2-5; D may match TRBD1 or TRBD2 (7 bases each). Material: blood. For the CDR3, the DNA is TGTGCCAGCAGCCAAGATTGGCAGGGGGGGCGGGAGACCCAGTACTTC. This sequence encodes CASSQDWQGGRETQYF.